The present entry profiles one T cell receptor (beta chain) with its context. Its target is unknown. This sample was included in a study of a mutant IDH1 vaccine in newly diagnosed glioma. Study context: Across weeks 1, 3, 5, 7, 11, 15, 19 and 23, patients received a vaccination each time, eight in all.

Time point defined: week 11, during vaccination. Vaccination comprised doses that each held 300 ug of mutant IDH1 20-mer peptide, plus topical imiquimod. Only in-frame clones appear in the TCRdb table, and some are missing; sequencing was by immunoSEQ multiplex PCR. Found here are about 61,000 clones, about four fifths of them singletons; the top ten hold approximately 6%. The source was PBMCs, collected from a glioma patient whose treatment included an IDH1 peptide vaccine. The TCR comes from a man aged 50-59 years with glioma.

The CDR3 DNA sequence: TGCGCCAGCAGCGACGTCCAGCGGGGCGAGCAGTACTTC. It is translated as CASSDVQRGEQYF. The chain links TRBV5-1 to TRBJ2-7; 7 nucleotides line up with TRBD2. There are 13 residues in the CDR3. Per germline, CDR1 SGHRS and CDR2 YFSETQ. The ends lost 4 bases at V and 6 bases at J; junction bases unmatched: 7.